This record covers a single T cell receptor (beta chain). What it binds is unknown. Gene names follow the mouse nomenclature. The read terminates 3 residues ahead of where the CDR3 ends, so the germline J gene completes it. Other DNA sequences in this specimen translate into the identical CDR3. CDR1 and CDR2 from the germline V gene are FNHDT and SITEND (reference sequence). Trimming took 2 bases from V and 5 from J, leaving 8 bases between them. CDR3 length: 14 amino acids. After isolation, RNA underwent reverse transcription to generate cDNA as the sequencing template. Here immunoSEQ multiplex PCR was the method, and the copy in TCRdb shows in-frame clones only, minus some. This sample comprises over 250,000 clones, none seen once only. The source of the sample is a study of CD8+ T cells in alopecia areata. Notes on the study in general: Clonality in lesional scalp, especially alopecia totalis/universalis, exceeded that of normal scalp.

The authors sorted pooled cutaneous lymph node cells using CD4, CD8alpha, NKG2D, NKG2ACE and other markers. The chain links TRBV19 to TRBJ1-6, with D possibly TRBD1 on 5 matching bases. TRBJ1-6 is placed among ORFs of uncertain function. Sequenced sample: CD4+ T cells sorted from a lymph node. The receptor comes from a C3H/HeJ mouse with alopecia areata. This mouse strain has H2-k as its MHC haplotype. CDR3 amino acids: CASSMGGDNSPLYF. The covered CDR3 bases are TGTGCCAGCAGTATGGGGGGGGATAATTCGCCC.